One sample yielded the 31 T cell receptor beta chains listed below, sequenced in a study of neurological immune-mediated disorders. TCRdb itself ran the 5' RACE reads through MiXCR, one entry per CDR3 protein. The sample has tens of thousands of distinct CDR3 sequences; more than 9% are singletons. Specimen: PBMCs. These receptors all come from an older woman with HTLV-1-associated myelopathy (HAM/TSP).

This clonotype was recorded many times. The chain has TRBV14 and TRBJ2-2, with TRBD1 as a possible D gene (6 bases). The CDR3 has 16 residues. Germline values: CDR1 SGHDN, CDR2 FVKESK. V lost 4 bases, J lost 2 bases, and 14 bases lay in between. This CDR3 is CASSRLQGRNTGELFF. In nucleotides, the CDR3 is TGTGCCAGCAGCCGCCTACAGGGAAGAAACACCGGGGAGCTGTTTTTT. Complete variable domain (other parts from reference TRBV14 and TRBJ2-2): EAGVTQFPSHSVIEKGQTVTLRCDPISGHDNLYWYRRVMGKEIKFLLHFVKESKQDESGMPNNRFLAERTGGTYSTLKVQPAELEDSGVYFCASSRLQGRNTGELFFGEGSRLTVL.

This clonotype was picked up a small number of times. This chain connects TRBV29-1 to TRBJ1-2; D is ambiguous. This CDR3 spans 11 amino acids. Germline CDR1 reads SQVTM; CDR2 reads ANQGSEA. Trimming left V 7 bases short and J 1 base short, with 7 bases between. CDR3 amino acids: CSGVFNYGYTF. The CDR3 DNA follows: TGCAGCGGTGTTTTTAACTATGGCTACACCTTC. Full variable domain (remainder filled in from reference TRBV29-1 and TRBJ1-2): SAVISQKPSRDICQRGTSLTIQCQVDSQVTMMFWYRQQPGQSLTLIATANQGSEATYESGFVIDKFPISRPNLTFSTLTVSNMSPEDSSIYLCSGVFNYGYTFGSGTRLTVV.

The chain combines TRBV5-1 with TRBJ2-7; D unresolved. CDR3 length: 16 residues. V was shortened by 0 bases and J by 3 bases, with 16 bases between the two germline ends. Germline V gene sequence: CDR1 SGHRS, CDR2 YFSETQ. The CDR3 here is CASSLDAILSGYEQYF. CDR3 DNA: TGCGCCAGCAGCTTGGACGCGATACTCTCTGGCTACGAGCAGTACTTC.

This clonotype was seen ten or more times. V is TRBV20-1 and J is TRBJ2-7, with D perhaps TRBD1 or TRBD2 (5 bases each). This CDR3 comprises 12 residues. Germline CDR1 and CDR2: DFQATT and SNEGSKA (reference sequence). V lost 3 bases and J lost 7, with 13 bases in between. The CDR3 spells CSASGAQEEQYF. DNA of the CDR3: TGCAGTGCTAGCGGGGCACAGGAAGAGCAGTACTTC.

Relative to its sample, this clonotype is medium-sized (0.01 to 0.1%). This rearrangement joins TRBV20-1 to TRBJ2-5; a possible D gene is TRBD1 (5 bases). The V and J ends lost 3 bases and 4 bases respectively, with 21 bases between them. This CDR3 spans 16 amino acids. Germline V CDR1 and CDR2: DFQATT, SNEGSKA (reference sequence). CDR3 loop: CSASKRSAGAGETQYF. In DNA, the CDR3 is TGCAGTGCTAGTAAACGGTCTGCTGGGGCCGGAGAGACCCAGTACTTC.

This clonotype has at least ten counts. The chain links TRBV7-8 to TRBJ2-7, with a weak D call TRBD2 (6 bases). This CDR3 has 15 amino acids. The germline CDR1 and CDR2 sequences are SGHVS and FQNEAQ. Between the trimmed V and J ends, which lost 5 bases and 5 bases, there was a span of 19 bases. CDR3 coding DNA: TGTGCCAGCAGCCCATTCCGGGGGATCATCCACGAGCAGTACTTC. It specifies CASSPFRGIIHEQYF.

This clonotype is termed medium-sized (0.01 to 0.1%). The J gene is TRBJ2-1, the V gene TRBV20-1; 10 bases are shared with TRBD1. Germline loops: CDR1 DFQATT, CDR2 SNEGSKA (reference sequence). Trimming took 1 base from V and 7 from J; bases not matched to a gene: 4. The CDR3 is 14 amino acids. Written as DNA, the CDR3 is TGCAGTGCTAGAGGGACAGGGGGTATGAATGAGCAGTTCTTC. It translates to CSARGTGGMNEQFF.

This clonotype was counted many times. The chain couples TRBV12-3 or TRBV12-4 to TRBJ1-1; 11 positions agree with TRBD1. V lost 10 bases, J lost 4 bases, and 5 bases stayed unmatched. CDR3 length: 13 amino acids. The CDR3 region is CANGDRGATEAFF. DNA for the CDR3: TGTGCCAACGGGGACAGGGGGGCCACTGAAGCTTTCTTT.

The chain carries TRBV29-1 and TRBJ2-7; 8 bases line up with TRBD1. This CDR3 comprises 12 residues. Germline CDR1 is SQVTM and CDR2 is ANQGSEA. CDR3 amino acids: CSVEAQGGEQDV. In nucleotides, the CDR3 is TGCAGCGTTGAAGCACAGGGGGGCGAGCAGGACGTC.

The table lists this clonotype with many counts. The rearrangement links TRBV20-1 to TRBJ2-5; D tentatively fits TRBD1 or TRBD2 (6 bases each). The V end lost 5 bases, the J end lost 5 bases, and 21 bases lay between the germline ends. This CDR3 region has 15 residues. Germline V gene data show CDR1 as DFQATT and CDR2 as SNEGSKA (reference sequence). CDR3 amino acids: CSAEGGTDHGETQYF. CDR3 DNA: TGCAGTGCTGAAGGGGGGACCGACCACGGTGAGACCCAGTACTTC.

This clonotype came up many times. The rearrangement uses TRBV10-3 and TRBJ2-4, with D unclear. Germline V CDR1 and CDR2: ENHRY, SYGVKD. V shed 6 bases and J shed 6 bases, with 12 bases lying between them. This CDR3 is built from 13 residues. The CDR3 reads CAISHGDRNIQYF. The CDR3 coding sequence is TGTGCCATCAGCCACGGAGATAGAAACATTCAGTACTTC.

This clonotype was seen ten or more times. This rearrangement joins TRBV2 to TRBJ1-4; D call uncertain. There are 13 residues in the CDR3. The V and J ends lost 3 bases and 4 bases respectively, with 6 bases between them. From germline, CDR1 is SNHLY and CDR2 FYNNEI. Here the CDR3 DNA reads TGTGCCAGCAGTGAGGGTAGTAATGAAAAACTGTTTTTT. Its translation: CASSEGSNEKLFF.

This clonotype was recorded many times. This chain joins TRBV12-3 or TRBV12-4 and TRBJ1-5; 8 nucleotides match TRBD1. Germline trimming cut 5 bases from V and 4 bases from J; bases unmatched to any gene: 4. The CDR3 has 14 amino acids. In DNA form, the CDR3 reads TGTGCCAGCAGTAAGGACAGGGTAAATCAGCCCCAGCATTTT. Protein: CASSKDRVNQPQHF.

This clonotype is medium-sized. The genes are TRBV20-1 and TRBJ2-1; 10 bases agree with TRBD1. The CDR3 is 16 residues long. Trimming removed 2 bases from V and 6 bases from J; junction bases left unmatched: 10. Germline CDR1 and CDR2: DFQATT and SNEGSKA (reference sequence). The CDR3 DNA is TGCAGTGCTAGACATCTTTGGGGACAGGGGTTCAATGAGCAGTTCTTC. Translated: CSARHLWGQGFNEQFF.

Many counts were recorded for this clonotype. CDR3 DNA: TGTGCCAGTAGTATCCGAGACAGTACTGGCTACACCTTC. It codes for CASSIRDSTGYTF. J is TRBJ1-2 and V is TRBV19, with a tentative D call TRBD1 (5 bases). V lost 3 bases, J lost 7 bases, and 12 bases lay in between. The germline V gene encodes CDR1 LNHDA and CDR2 SQIVND (reference sequence). The CDR3 consists of 13 residues.

At least ten counts were recorded for this clonotype. The rearrangement links TRBV19 to TRBJ2-7; a weak D match, TRBD1 (6 bases). Germline V gives CDR1 LNHDA, CDR2 SQIVND (reference sequence). This CDR3 has 16 amino acids. The V end lost 1 base, the J end lost 6 bases, and 19 bases lay between the germline ends. CDR3 protein: CASSIVLGAKASEQYF. DNA for the CDR3: TGTGCCAGTAGTATAGTTTTGGGGGCGAAAGCCTCCGAGCAGTACTTC.

This clonotype has a single count. This sequence joins TRBV19 and TRBJ1-3; D remains unclear. There are 14 residues in the CDR3. Germline CDR1 and CDR2: LNHDA and SQIVND (reference sequence). Trimming took 4 bases from V and 3 from J, leaving 10 bases between them. As DNA, the CDR3 is TGTGCCAGTAGTACGTTGGAATATGGAAACACCATATATTTT. Residues: CASSTLEYGNTIYF.

This clonotype was counted ten times or more. CDR3 sequence reads: CSVGSLSYEQYF. CDR3 in DNA: TGCAGCGTTGGTAGCCTCTCCTACGAGCAGTACTTC. The genes are TRBV29-1 and TRBJ2-7; D is undetermined. CDR3 size: 12 residues. Germline CDR1 is SQVTM and CDR2 is ANQGSEA. V was cut by 4 bases and J by 0 bases, with 7 bases left in between.

This clonotype was detected ten times or more. The rearrangement links TRBV30 to TRBJ2-7; D not resolved. The length of the CDR3 is 12 residues. V lost 1 base and J 4 bases, leaving 8 bases between the germline ends. Germline V gene sequence: CDR1 GTSNPN, CDR2 SVGIG (reference sequence). CDR3 residues: CAWSAPRYEQYF. The CDR3 DNA sequence: TGTGCCTGGAGTGCGCCTCGTTACGAGCAGTACTTC.

This clonotype was found many times. This chain connects TRBV6-1 to TRBJ2-7, with D perhaps TRBD1 (6 bases). The V and J ends lost 6 bases and 2 bases respectively, with 17 bases between them. Germline CDR1 is MNHNS and CDR2 is SASEGT. The CDR3 is 15 amino acids. CDR3 in DNA: TGTGCCAGCAGACCACCCGGGACACTGCCCTACGAGCAGTACTTC. Translating gives CASRPPGTLPYEQYF.

Many counts were recorded for this clonotype. CDR3 in amino acids: CASSPGPPPNTEAFF. The CDR3 nucleotides read TGTGCCAGCAGCCCGGGCCCTCCACCTAACACTGAAGCTTTCTTT. This chain connects TRBV11-2 to TRBJ1-1; D gene uncertain. CDR3 length: 15 amino acids. CDR1 SGHAT and CDR2 FQNNGV come from the germline V gene. Trimming left V 5 bases short and J 2 bases short, with 15 bases between. Filled out from reference TRBV11-2 and TRBJ1-1, the complete variable domain reads EAGVAQSPRYKIIEKRQSVAFWCNPISGHATLYWYQQILGQGPKLLIQFQNNGVVDDSQLPKDRFSAERLKGVDSTLKIQPAKLEDSAVYLCASSPGPPPNTEAFFGQGTRLTVV.

This clonotype was seen many times. The V call is TRBV10-3, the J call TRBJ1-2; no firm D call. Germline V gene data show CDR1 as ENHRY and CDR2 as SYGVKD. The CDR3 is 14 amino acids. V was cut by 8 bases and J by 1 base, with 14 bases left in between. Written as DNA, the CDR3 is TGTGCCATCCAAACGGCCCAGGATAACTATGGCTACACCTTC. This translates into CAIQTAQDNYGYTF.

The chain is built from TRBV15 and TRBJ2-3; 14 bases align to TRBD2. The CDR3 consists of 20 residues. The V segment lost 0 bases and the J segment 5 bases; nucleotides outside the gene matches: 13. Germline V CDR1 and CDR2: LNHNV, YYDKDF (reference sequence). CDR3 DNA sequence: TGTGCCACCAGCAGAGATCGAGCTCCGGGACTAGCGGGGGTTGGAGATACGCAGTATTTT. This sequence encodes CATSRDRAPGLAGVGDTQYF.

The sample holds many counts of this clonotype. The chain employs TRBV20-1 and TRBJ2-7; the D is unclear. Germline CDR1 reads DFQATT; CDR2 reads SNEGSKA (reference sequence). This CDR3 has 13 amino acids. V was trimmed by 2 bases and J by 1 base, leaving 9 bases between them. Here the CDR3 DNA reads TGCAGTGCTAGAAGTGTCGGTTCCTACGAGCAGTACTTC. This gives the protein CSARSVGSYEQYF.

This clonotype was recorded at least ten times. This chain uses TRBV5-1 with TRBJ1-3, with D unresolved. This CDR3 is 14 amino acids long. From germline, CDR1 is SGHRS and CDR2 YFSETQ. Trimming shortened V by 3 bases and J by 0 bases, and 7 bases separated the two germline ends. The CDR3 sequence: CASSYDNSGNTIYF. Written as DNA, the CDR3 is TGCGCCAGCAGCTACGACAACTCTGGAAACACCATATATTTT.

This clonotype was seen ten or more times. CDR3 coding DNA: TGTGCCAGCAGCCAAGACGGCTTCTCCTACGAGCAGTACTTC. It encodes CASSQDGFSYEQYF. V and J are TRBV14 and TRBJ2-7; no firm D call. V lost 0 bases to trimming and J lost 0 bases, with 6 bases between them. This CDR3 has 14 residues. From germline, CDR1 is SGHDN and CDR2 FVKESK.

In its sample, this clonotype was seen many times. The chain has TRBV7-9 and TRBJ2-2; D gene ambiguous. The CDR3 runs to 15 residues. The V gene's germline CDR1 is SEHNR and CDR2 FQNEAQ (reference sequence). V was cut by 3 bases and J by 0 bases, with 8 bases left in between. The CDR3 region is CASSFLYPNTGELFF. DNA for the CDR3: TGTGCCAGCAGCTTCTTGTATCCGAACACCGGGGAGCTGTTTTTT. The full variable domain, in which reference TRBV7-9 and TRBJ2-2 provide the parts outside the CDR3, is DTGVSQNPRHKITKRGQNVTFRCDPISEHNRLYWYRQTLGQGPEFLTYFQNEAQLEKSRLLSDRFSAERPKGSFSTLEIQRTEQGDSAMYLCASSFLYPNTGELFFGEGSRLTVL.

At least ten counts were recorded for this clonotype. The chain links TRBV6-5 to TRBJ1-4; TRBD1 aligns across 7 bases. After removal of 5 bases from V and 0 bases from J, the junction contained 6 bases not matched to a gene. This CDR3 is built from 16 residues. The germline gives CDR1 MNHEY, CDR2 SVGAGI. CDR3 sequence (DNA): TGTGCCAGCAGTCAGGGACAGTTCTCAACTAATGAAAAACTGTTTTTT. It is translated as CASSQGQFSTNEKLFF.

Within the sample, this clonotype is medium-sized. The V gene is TRBV12-3 or TRBV12-4, the J gene TRBJ2-1; D is uncertain. The CDR3 covers 11 residues. With 2 bases removed from V and 8 bases from J, the gap between germline ends came to 4 bases. CDR3: CASSLFDEQFF. The DNA of the CDR3 is TGTGCCAGCAGTTTATTCGATGAGCAGTTCTTC.

This clonotype was observed many times. The V gene is TRBV5-1, the J gene TRBJ1-1; maybe TRBD1 (5 bases). This CDR3 contains 15 residues. V lost 3 bases, J lost 4 bases, and 16 bases lay in between. Looked up from germline, CDR1 is SGHRS and CDR2 is YFSETQ. The CDR3 spells CASSSYSGTRTEAFF. CDR3 DNA sequence: TGCGCCAGCAGCTCCTACTCAGGGACCCGCACTGAAGCTTTCTTT.

This clonotype has a count of ten or more. The chain joins TRBV20-1 to TRBJ2-7, with D perhaps matching TRBD1 (6 bases). The CDR3 runs to 11 residues. Germline V lookup: CDR1 DFQATT, CDR2 SNEGSKA (reference sequence). Trimming pared 3 bases from V and 3 bases from J, leaving 6 bases between. CDR3 loop: CSARDSYEQYF. The DNA for the CDR3 is TGCAGTGCTAGGGACAGCTACGAGCAGTACTTC.